Below, 32 T cell receptor beta chains from the same sample are listed, as sequenced in a study of human T cells and chemical hapten exposure. Time point indicated: patch test 3, about 24 weeks after DPC sensitization. Indicated treatment: therapeutic diphenylcyclopropenone sensitization with weekly scalp DPC. TCRdb redid the calling of the RACE reads with MiXCR, one entry per CDR3 protein. This sample carries 80,000 to 100,000 distinct CDR3 sequences, 11% of them seen once, and the ten largest clones take about 3.5%. The sample in question was whole blood, obtained in connection with sensitization to the hapten diphenylcyclopropenone (DPC). These receptors were taken from a woman aged 45 to 65 with alopecia areata. Some clones in this sample may be carry-over from other donors' samples.

There are a few counts of this clonotype. The V call is TRBV19, the J call TRBJ2-7; unclear D gene. The V end was cut by 3 bases, the J end by 3 bases, with 9 bases between. The germline V gene has CDR1 LNHDA and CDR2 SQIVND (reference sequence). CDR3 length equals 13 residues. CDR3 in DNA: TGTGCCAGTAGTATGGCTGCTAGCTACGAGCAGTACTTC. Encoded protein: CASSMAASYEQYF.

This clonotype came up a few times. CDR3 sequence (DNA): TGTGCCAGCAGCTTGGGACTAGTGGAGGCCGGGGAGCTGTTTTTT. Translated, it gives CASSLGLVEAGELFF. V is TRBV5-6 and J is TRBJ2-2; weak D call: TRBD2 (6 bases). The CDR3 length is 15 residues. Trimming removed 0 bases from V and 6 bases from J, with 12 bases in between. From germline, CDR1 is SGHDT and CDR2 YYEEEE.

V gene TRBV7-2 combines with J gene TRBJ2-7; D unclear. The CDR3 has 13 amino acids. The V end lost 2 bases, the J end lost 6 bases, and 11 bases lay between the germline ends. Germline V lookup: CDR1 SGHTA, CDR2 FQGNSA. DNA of the CDR3: TGTGCCAGCAGCTTAAGGAACAACCTCGAGCAGTACTTC. Amino acid sequence: CASSLRNNLEQYF.

This clonotype was observed a few times. The chain links TRBV6-2 or TRBV6-3 to TRBJ2-7, with no clear D. The germline V gene encodes CDR1 MNHEY and CDR2 SVGEGT. V was cut by 0 bases and J by 1 base, with 7 bases left in between. The length of the CDR3 is 14 residues. CDR3: CASSYSRISYEQYF. The CDR3 nucleotides read TGTGCCAGCAGTTACTCGAGGATTTCCTACGAGCAGTACTTC.

This clonotype was observed many times. The rearrangement uses TRBV5-1 and TRBJ2-1, with 11 bases matching TRBD2. CDR3 length: 15 amino acids. V lost 5 bases, J lost 10 bases, and 11 bases stayed unmatched. The germline V gene has CDR1 SGHRS and CDR2 YFSETQ. The CDR3 DNA follows: TGCGCCAGCAGTTTTACGGGACTAGCGGTGGAGGAGCAGTTCTTC. Amino acids: CASSFTGLAVEEQFF.

Concerning this clonotype itself: Given a much more abundant clone one base away, this may be a read error. This chain joins TRBV27 and TRBJ1-1; TRBD1 agrees at 7 bases. The CDR3 loop spans 15 amino acids. J lost 3 bases, V lost 3 bases, and 7 bases had no gene match. Germline lookup yields CDR1 MNHEY and CDR2 SMNVEV (reference sequence). CDR3 sequence: CASSFRRGPYTEAFF. The CDR3 region has the DNA TGTGCCAGCAGTTTTAGGAGGGGGCCGTACACTGAAGCTTTCTTT.

The rearrangement joins TRBV4-2 to TRBJ1-1; possible D gene TRBD1, 6 bases. V dropped 3 bases and J dropped 9 bases, with 11 bases sitting between them. CDR3 length: 12 amino acids. The germline CDR1 and CDR2 sequences are LGHNA and YNFKEQ. CDR3 sequence: CASSQTQGKAFF. CDR3 nucleotide sequence: TGTGCCAGCAGCCAGACACAGGGAAAAGCTTTCTTT.

This clonotype was recorded many times. At one end, the junction sequence differs from germline, possibly due to a read error. The V and J genes are TRBV11-3 and TRBJ1-3; D is ambiguous. The CDR3 length is 15 residues. Germline lookup yields CDR1 SGHNT and CDR2 YENEEA. The CDR3 loop reads CASSLGLFSENTIYF. The CDR3 DNA reads as TGTGCCAGCAGCTTAGGGCTGTTCTCTGAAAACACCATATATTTT.

On this clonotype: Given a much more abundant clone one base away, this may be a read error. The chain combines TRBV20-1 with TRBJ2-3, with 7 bases identical to TRBD2. The V gene's germline CDR1 is DFQATT and CDR2 SNEGSKA (reference sequence). The CDR3 spans 15 residues. CDR3: CSATLGRAMTDAQYF. The DNA for the CDR3 is TGCAGTGCCACACTGGGGAGGGCCATGACAGATGCGCAGTATTTT.

Comment on this clonotype: This clone may be a read error of a much larger clone one base away. This CDR3 is missing its conserved last phenylalanine or tryptophan, likely due to a read error. The chain has TRBV12-3 or TRBV12-4 and TRBJ2-1, with D maybe TRBD2 (5 bases). With 6 bases removed from V and 12 bases from J, the gap between germline ends came to 12 bases. The CDR3 contains 11 residues. DNA for the CDR3: TGTGCCAGCAGCTTGTCACGGGGGCAGTTCTCC. Translation: CASSLSRGQFS.

This clonotype has ten or more counts. The V and J genes are TRBV14 and TRBJ1-2, with D unclear. The CDR3 is 16 residues long. Germline V lookup: CDR1 SGHDN, CDR2 FVKESK. The V end lost 0 bases, the J end lost 4 bases, and 15 bases lay between the germline ends. The CDR3 DNA reads TGTGCCAGCAGCCAAGATGGGGTGTGGAGTAGCTATGGCTACACCTTC. Its protein product is CASSQDGVWSSYGYTF.

This clonotype was picked up a small number of times. The chain is built from TRBV7-9 and TRBJ2-1; TRBD2 matches 10 bases. Germline loops: CDR1 SEHNR, CDR2 FQNEAQ (reference sequence). J lost 4 bases, V lost 6 bases, and 6 bases had no gene match. This CDR3 spans 15 amino acids. The CDR3, as DNA: TGTGCCAGCAGACCGACTAGCGGGCCTTACAATGAGCAGTTCTTC. Translated, it gives CASRPTSGPYNEQFF.

Here the CDR3 reads CSARLPSRENYEQYF. The DNA for the CDR3 is TGCAGTGCTAGACTCCCTTCGCGGGAGAACTACGAGCAGTACTTC. This rearrangement joins TRBV20-1 to TRBJ2-7; TRBD2 matches at 7 bases. Looked up from germline, CDR1 is DFQATT and CDR2 is SNEGSKA (reference sequence). Losses at the gene ends were 2 bases for V and 3 bases for J; bases not matched to a gene: 10. CDR3 length: 15 amino acids.

This clonotype occurred a few times. CDR3 bases: TGTGCCAGCAGACAGGGGGCGACCTATGGCTACACCTTC. Protein product: CASRQGATYGYTF. The chain carries TRBV6-5 and TRBJ1-2, with 9 bases identical to TRBD1. V shed 6 bases and J 4 bases; nucleotides not matched to a gene: 3. The germline V gene encodes CDR1 MNHEY and CDR2 SVGAGI. The CDR3 spans 13 residues.

This chain joins TRBV21-1 and TRBJ2-7; the table's D call, TRBD1, was not checked against the DNA. TRBV21-1 represents a pseudogene. This CDR3 comprises 15 residues. CDR3 in amino acids: CASSKDSGIYYEQYF. CDR3 nucleotide sequence: TGTGCCAGCAGCAAAGACTCAGGGATTTACTACGAGCAGTACTTC.

In DNA, the CDR3 is TGTGCCAGCAGCCGACTAGCGGGAATTCCCTACAATGAGCAGTTCTTC. Encoded protein: CASSRLAGIPYNEQFF. The chain has TRBV7-2 and TRBJ2-1, with 11 bases fitting TRBD2. CDR1 is SGHTA and CDR2 is FQGNSA in the germline V gene. The CDR3 covers 16 residues. With V trimmed by 5 bases and J by 2 bases, 5 bases remained unmatched.

V is TRBV7-2 and J is TRBJ2-3; D is perhaps TRBD2 (5 bases). CDR3 length: 15 amino acids. Germline CDR1 and CDR2: SGHTA and FQGNSA. V gave up 1 base and J gave up 5 bases, with 13 bases separating them. CDR3 protein: CASSLGGSLGDTQYF. DNA of the CDR3: TGTGCCAGCAGCTTAGGTGGGAGTCTGGGAGATACGCAGTATTTT.

The chain combines TRBV7-9 with TRBJ1-6; no reliable D call. The CDR3 contains 11 residues. V lost 5 bases, J lost 9 bases, and 5 bases lay in between. The germline CDR1 and CDR2 sequences are SEHNR and FQNEAQ (reference sequence). CDR3 region: CASSRGSPLHF. CDR3 nucleotides: TGTGCCAGCAGCCGGGGTTCACCCCTCCACTTT.

This clonotype occurred a few times. The chain is built from TRBV20-1 and TRBJ2-1, with TRBD2 matching 11 bases. V lost 6 bases to trimming and J lost 0 bases; unmatched junction nucleotides: 7. Germline V gene lookup returns CDR1 DFQATT and CDR2 SNEGSKA (reference sequence). The CDR3 spans 16 residues. The CDR3 here is CSAGGTSGDSYNEQFF. The CDR3 DNA is TGCAGTGCGGGGGGGACTAGCGGTGACTCCTACAATGAGCAGTTCTTC.

The sample holds many counts of this clonotype. V gene TRBV9 combines with J gene TRBJ2-7; possibly TRBD1 for D (5 bases). CDR3 length: 14 amino acids. Trimming pared 0 bases from V and 2 bases from J, leaving 9 bases between. The germline V gene encodes CDR1 SGDLS and CDR2 YYNGEE. The CDR3 DNA follows: TGTGCCAGCAGCGTAGGGACATCCCCCTACGAGCAGTACTTC. Amino acids: CASSVGTSPYEQYF.

This clonotype was seen repeatedly, ten times or more. The chain combines TRBV18 with TRBJ2-4; the D gene is possibly TRBD2 (6 bases). Deletions cut 0 bases from V and 1 base from J, with 13 bases between. CDR1 and CDR2 (germline): KGHSH, LQKENI. The CDR3 has 17 amino acids. The CDR3 protein is CASSPPMEGKAKNIQYF. DNA for the CDR3: TGTGCCAGCTCACCACCGATGGAGGGGAAGGCCAAAAACATTCAGTACTTC.

This sequence joins TRBV7-8 and TRBJ2-1; D gene unclear. The germline gives CDR1 SGHVS, CDR2 FQNEAQ. V was trimmed by 0 bases and J by 8 bases, leaving 5 bases between them. This CDR3 is 12 amino acids long. CDR3 amino acids: CASSLAAYEQFF. The CDR3 DNA follows: TGTGCCAGCAGCTTAGCGGCGTATGAGCAGTTCTTC. Looking up the rest from reference TRBV7-8 and TRBJ2-1 gives the full variable domain: GAGVSQSPRYKVAKRGQDVALRCDPISGHVSLFWYQQALGQGPEFLTYFQNEAQLDKSGLPSDRFFAERPEGSVSTLKIQRTQQEDSAVYLCASSLAAYEQFFGPGTRLTVL.

The gene calls are TRBV7-2 and TRBJ2-7; 7 bases align to TRBD2. This CDR3 spans 14 amino acids. With 1 base clipped from V and 6 bases from J, the junction kept 6 bases outside the gene matches. The germline gives CDR1 SGHTA, CDR2 FQGNSA. This CDR3 reads CASSLVRGESEQYF. CDR3 nucleotide sequence: TGTGCCAGCAGCTTAGTCCGGGGGGAGTCCGAGCAGTACTTC.

The chain recombines TRBV24-1 with TRBJ2-2; 8 positions match TRBD1. The germline gives CDR1 KGHDR, CDR2 SFDVKD. V lost 8 bases, J lost 3 bases, and 4 bases stayed unmatched. The CDR3 has 14 amino acids. This chain's CDR3 is CATMQGADTGELFF. The CDR3 nucleotides read TGTGCCACCATGCAGGGGGCCGACACCGGGGAGCTGTTTTTT.

In its sample, this clonotype was seen many times. This chain joins TRBV5-5 and TRBJ1-1; 8 bases agree with TRBD1. Germline CDR1 SGHKS, CDR2 YYEKEE (reference sequence). Trimming cost V 4 bases and J 10 bases; bases outside gene matches: 3. The CDR3 runs to 11 residues. CDR3 DNA: TGTGCCAGCAGCATACAGGGGGTAGCTTTCTTT. Protein product: CASSIQGVAFF. Full variable domain (remainder filled in from reference TRBV5-5 and TRBJ1-1): DAGVTQSPTHLIKTRGQQVTLRCSPISGHKSVSWYQQVLGQGPQFIFQYYEKEERGRGNFPDRFSARQFPNYSSELNVNALLLGDSALYLCASSIQGVAFFGQGTRLTVV.

This clonotype was seen repeatedly, ten times or more. DNA of the CDR3: TGTGCCAGCACCGGGAACGAAGAGACCCAGTACTTC. Residues: CASTGNEETQYF. The gene calls are TRBV6-6 and TRBJ2-5, with a tentative D call TRBD2 (5 bases). V lost 7 bases to trimming and J lost 3 bases, with 9 bases between them. This CDR3 has 12 residues. CDR1 and CDR2 from the germline V gene are MNHNY and SVGAGI (reference sequence).

In its sample, this clonotype was seen a few times. The V call is TRBV7-2, the J call TRBJ2-1, with 8 bases lining up with TRBD1. The CDR3 is 15 amino acids. Germline V gene data show CDR1 as SGHTA and CDR2 as FQGNSA. Trimming cost V 5 bases and J 0 bases; bases outside gene matches: 3. This CDR3 is CASSAGGASYNEQFF. The CDR3 DNA reads TGTGCCAGCAGCGCAGGGGGCGCCTCCTACAATGAGCAGTTCTTC.

This clonotype was observed many times. The CDR3: CASSKTRSSYNEQFF. The CDR3 DNA sequence: TGCGCCAGCAGCAAGACTAGGAGCTCCTACAATGAGCAGTTCTTC. This chain links TRBV5-1 with TRBJ2-1; D might be TRBD2 (6 bases). The CDR3 covers 15 residues. V was cut by 4 bases and J by 0 bases, with 11 bases left in between. Germline lookup yields CDR1 SGHRS and CDR2 YFSETQ.

This clonotype showed up many times. The gene calls are TRBV7-2 and TRBJ1-2, with 8 positions matching TRBD1. V gave up 4 bases and J gave up 4 bases; unmatched junction bases: 5. There are 14 residues in the CDR3. CDR1 is SGHTA, CDR2 FQGNSA, per germline. The CDR3 region is CASSSGTGGYGYTF. The CDR3 coding sequence is TGTGCCAGCAGCTCTGGGACAGGAGGCTATGGCTACACCTTC.

Note on this clonotype: A much larger clone lies one base from this, so it may be a read error. The chain is built from TRBV27 and TRBJ2-3; TRBD1 agrees at 7 bases. The CDR3 length is 14 residues. The V gene's germline CDR1 is MNHEY and CDR2 SMNVEV (reference sequence). CDR3: CTSRRTGLTDTQYF. As DNA, the CDR3 is TGTACCAGCCGACGGACAGGACTCACAGATACGCAGTATTTT.

A note on this clonotype: A much larger clone is a single base away; this may be a read error. The chain couples TRBV5-6 to TRBJ1-2; TRBD1 aligns across 7 bases. The CDR3 is 13 residues long. Trimming took 6 bases from V and 5 from J; bases not matched to a gene: 7. In germline, CDR1 is SGHDT, CDR2 YYEEEE. DNA of the CDR3: TGTGCCAGCAAGGAGGGACAGTCATATGGCTACACCTTC. As protein: CASKEGQSYGYTF.

For this clonotype: Its ends do not fully match the called genes, so a read error is possible. The V and J genes are TRBV29-1 and TRBJ2-7; D may match TRBD1 or TRBD2 (5 bases each). Germline CDR1 and CDR2: SQVTM and ANQGSEA. This CDR3 has 12 residues. The CDR3 DNA reads as TGCGGCGTTGAAGAGGGGAACTACGAGCAGTACTTC. As protein: CGVEEGNYEQYF.